This T cell receptor beta chain was profiled in a study of T cells in Graves' hyperthyroidism and ophthalmopathy. Study-level points and caveats: Most thyroid-expanded clonotypes above 0.001 were also found in blood.

This clonotype has just a few counts. Its cognate antigen is unknown. Amplification targeted TCR beta CDR3 regions from RNA transcripts. First-round RT-PCR with HTBI primers amplified the TCR CDR3 region. TCRdb redid the calling of the multiplex PCR reads with MiXCR, one entry per CDR3 protein. This table has 500,000 or so distinct CDR3 sequences, approximately 17% appearing once. Subjects with ophthalmopathy showed a Clinical Activity Score no lower than 3, a NOSPECS grade no lower than 4, and a duration shorter than 3 months. The study left out patients who had uncontrolled infection, other autoimmune disease, pregnancy or lactation. For the diagnoses, clinical symptoms, serum thyroxine and TRAb, thyroid ultrasound and orbital computed tomography were used. This CDR3 region has 14 residues. The J segment lost 5 bases and the V segment lost 6 bases, leaving 8 bases of the junction unmatched. Germline V gene sequence: CDR1 MNHNS, CDR2 SASEGT.

The sequenced material came from blood. The receptor was isolated from a woman aged 18 to 35 with Graves' ophthalmopathy. The gene calls are TRBV6-1 and TRBJ2-5; 8 bases align to TRBD2. The CDR3 spells CASSNHKREETQYF. The CDR3 nucleotides read TGTGCCAGCAGCAACCATAAGCGGGAGGAGACCCAGTACTTC.